This T cell receptor (beta chain) is drawn from a study of shared clonotypes between healthy human individuals (TCRdb year 2020). For the study in its entirety: The cohort included three men and two women between 18 and 49 years of age. Per donor, three plates each were used for CD4 naive and CD4 memory, two for CD8 naive, and one for CD8 memory. To estimate repertoire size and how much clonotype sharing occurs between individuals, the study deeply sequenced the blood TCR repertoires of five healthy adults. Different laboratories and diverse techniques were used to prepare libraries and sequence TCR repertoires, to increase sequencing depth and limit assay-specific biases. Leukapheresis yielded between about 0.8 and 8.9 billion PBMCs per donor. The paper's findings and limits, for the study overall: Estimated clonotype richness was generally larger for naive than for memory subsets. Across a handful of donors, about 5% of naive CD4, around 3.3% of naive CD8, about 2% of memory CD4, and about 0.44% of memory CD8 clonotypes were shared. Sampling was limited to blood, and TCR repertoires in tissue likely differ from TCR repertoires in blood. Pairwise subsampling led to the expectation that sequencing depth would affect the degree of clonotype sharing among donors. The genetic and exposure-history diversity represented was limited by the small number of donors. Even with the large sequencing depth, rarefaction of the sorted-subset datasets indicated that sequencing was incomplete. Compared with non-shared clonotypes, the clonotypes found in all four sorted-subset donors had higher generation probabilities.

The donors were healthy, HIV-negative adults who had no recently reported acute infections or vaccinations. Every donor was a Caucasian adult living in Nashville, Tennessee, USA. CD4+ T cells were enriched through magnetic negative selection, after which naive cells were positively selected on CD45RA and the remaining negative fraction served as the memory subset. Blood was obtained by leukapheresis, after which PBMCs were separated by Ficoll-Histopaque density gradient centrifugation and cryopreserved in liquid nitrogen vapor phase. Purity and quantity of every magnetically sorted T cell population were checked by analytical flow cytometry. Genomic DNA was isolated from each sorted fraction and quantified by UV absorbance on a Nanodrop 2000c. V lost 1 base and J lost 1 base; the stretch between them is 2 bases long. The CDR3 measures 14 amino acids from cysteine to phenylalanine. The only DNA kept is the CDR3, 42 bases in frame from the first base. CDR1 is given as SGHAT and CDR2 as FQNNGV, both from the germline V gene.

About this clone itself: No antigen is known for it. No base quality values were provided; no much bigger clone lies one nucleotide off.

Using the deep immunoSEQ assay, TCR CDR3 regions were amplified from genomic DNA by multiplex PCR. Extracted genomic DNA from each cell subset was spread evenly across all wells of several immunoSEQ 96-well plates, with each plate serving as a replicate. For sorted subsets, each replicate PCR was loaded with 150 to 250 ng genomic DNA, equivalent to approximately 27,000 T cell genomes. Purified libraries were quantified with a Qubit 3.0 fluorometer, sized on a Bioanalyzer 2100, and re-quantified with the KAPA Library Quantification kit. Every immunoSEQ 96-well plate was sequenced on a dedicated single-read 150-cycle Illumina NextSeq 550 flow cell. In the original analysis: Because the immunoSEQ output included only junctional sequences and no quality scores, the filtering could not be the same as the filtering used for full-length reads. To assign V/J genes and CDR3, sequences were annotated using PyIR, a Python wrapper for IgBLAST v1.9, with IMGT germline references. Any read was removed if the V/J assignment was weak (E-value above 1e-6), the CDR3 was missing, or the read contained stop codons, out-of-frame junctions, or ambiguous translated residues. V3J clonotypes were defined as sequences sharing an identical inferred V gene, J gene, and CDR3 amino acid sequence. To compute the percentage overlap between repertoires, the number of shared unique clonotypes was divided by the size of the smaller repertoire. Repertoire richness was assessed with RTK rarefaction, the Chao1 estimator, and Recon v2.1 estimates of unobserved clonotypes. Generation probabilities for all TCRbeta clonotypes obtained by the gDNA method from several donors were computed using OLGA. Imported from immuneACCESS, the table was reduced by TCRdb to in-frame sequences with V and J called. These copies leave out some clones; in studies compared against another copy, an unresolved V gene accounts for under half, and the cause of the remainder is not known. Clonal size and the V and J genes are those of that table, whereas D and trimming came from the DNA. The sample table lists about 340,000 clones, less than 85% of them with a count of one. The top ten hold around 9.3% of the sample.

What was sequenced was memory CD4+ T cells sorted from blood. The sample's cell subset or site label is to be understood as: CD45RA-negative fraction. The chain is made from TRBV11-2 and TRBJ2-6, with no reliable assignment of the D segment. The source is a young man in good health. This receptor carries the CDR3 CASSLVSGANVLTF. The DNA sequence is TGTGCCAGCAGCTTAGTGTCTGGGGCCAACGTCCTGACTTTC.